The 8 T cell receptor beta chains in this list originate from one sample, sequenced in a study of blood T cell repertoires in COVID-19. Here immunoSEQ multiplex PCR was the method, and the copy in TCRdb shows in-frame clones only, minus some. The sample gives 200,000 to 300,000 clones, roughly 83% of which show up once; 7.5% to 10% is in the top ten. The specimen sequenced was peripheral blood. The receptors originated from a man aged 80 or over with acute or convalescent COVID-19.

This chain connects TRBV7-9 to TRBJ1-3, with D uncertain. The V end was cut by 0 bases, the J end by 0 bases, with 6 bases between. The CDR3 spans 15 residues. The germline CDR1 and CDR2 sequences are SEHNR and FQNEAQ (reference sequence). CDR3 amino acids: CASSLAGASGNTIYF. CDR3 sequence (DNA): TGTGCCAGCAGCTTAGCGGGAGCCTCTGGAAACACCATATATTTT.

The V gene is TRBV9, the J gene TRBJ1-2; 7 bases map to TRBD1. Germline CDR1 reads SGDLS; CDR2 reads YYNGEE. The CDR3 runs 13 residues. Germline trimming cut 4 bases from V and 4 bases from J; bases unmatched to any gene: 4. The CDR3 spells CASSRQGGYGYTF. CDR3 nucleotides: TGTGCCAGCAGCCGACAGGGAGGCTATGGCTACACCTTC. Full variable domain (remainder filled in from reference TRBV9 and TRBJ1-2): DSGVTQTPKHLITATGQRVTLRCSPRSGDLSVYWYQQSLDQGLQFLIQYYNGEERAKGNILERFSAQQFPDLHSELNLSSLELGDSALYFCASSRQGGYGYTFGSGTRLTVV.

The chain has TRBV5-1 and TRBJ2-3; D possibly corresponds to TRBD2 (5 bases). From germline, CDR1 is SGHRS and CDR2 YFSETQ. This CDR3 is 16 amino acids long. The germline V and J ends were trimmed by 0 bases and 1 base, with 12 bases remaining between them. The CDR3 region is CASSLGAVLRTDTQYF. Here the CDR3 DNA reads TGCGCCAGCAGCTTGGGAGCGGTTCTTCGCACAGATACGCAGTATTTT.

The chain links TRBV7-2 to TRBJ2-7, with 7 bases lining up with TRBD2. From germline, CDR1 is SGHTA and CDR2 FQGNSA. J gave up 2 bases and V 0 bases, and 7 bases lay outside the gene matches. The CDR3 has 16 residues. DNA for the CDR3: TGTGCCAGCAGCTTAGCGGGGGGAGGGTCCCCCTACGAGCAGTACTTC. Amino acids: CASSLAGGGSPYEQYF.

This chain joins TRBV6-1 and TRBJ1-6, with D tentatively TRBD1 (5 bases). From germline, CDR1 is MNHNS and CDR2 SASEGT. The CDR3 consists of 17 residues. The V end was cut by 4 bases, the J end by 5 bases, with 18 bases between. The CDR3 nucleotides are TGTGCCAGCAGTGGCATTAGTGGGGCGCGAAATAATTCACCCCTCCACTTT. Encoded protein: CASSGISGARNNSPLHF.

The chain joins TRBV28 to TRBJ2-2; TRBD1 agrees at 7 bases. Germline V gives CDR1 MDHEN, CDR2 SYDVKM. The CDR3 is 17 amino acids. After removal of 0 bases from V and 3 bases from J, the junction contained 7 bases not matched to a gene. The CDR3 sequence is CASSLWTGLIYTGELFF. CDR3 bases: TGTGCCAGCAGTTTATGGACAGGGTTGATTTACACCGGGGAGCTGTTTTTT.

The chain has TRBV2 and TRBJ1-6; D is unresolved. Trimming removed 6 bases at V and 14 bases at J, with 11 bases between. The CDR3 sequence is 11 residues long. Germline V CDR1 and CDR2: SNHLY, FYNNEI. The CDR3 DNA follows: TGTGCCAGCAGGGAGGGCTGGTCCCTCCACTTT. Translating gives CASREGWSLHF.

In this sample, this clone turned up once. The chain employs TRBV6-2 or TRBV6-3 and TRBJ2-5; TRBD1 matches 12 bases. Trimming at V came to 6 bases and at J to 6 bases, leaving 8 bases not matched to a gene. CDR1 and CDR2 (germline): MNHEY, SVGEGT. This CDR3 region has 15 residues. The DNA of the CDR3 is TGTGCCAGCAGCCCCGGGACAGGGGGCGCGAAGACCCAGTACTTC. It translates to CASSPGTGGAKTQYF.